These T cell receptor beta chains were read from a single sample in a study of T cell responses to AZD1222 COVID-19 vaccine. Profiled with immunoSEQ multiplex PCR; TCRdb holds only in-frame clones, not every one. This table holds under 200,000 clones, roughly nine tenths found once. The sequenced sample was peripheral blood, obtained on day 0 of AZD1222 vaccination. Receptors originate from an adult in good health. Each CDR3 is given with its conserved first and last residue. Fields, in order: clone size, J gene, CDR3 length, D gene, V gene, CDR3 DNA, CDR3 protein. The D gene is left open where the match is weak. Only some rows state a clone size, as once, few, many or a class for expanded clones.

NA,TRBJ1-6,13,NA,TRBV2,TGTGCCAGCATCGGGACGGAGAATTCACCCCTCCACTTT,CASIGTENSPLHF
once,TRBJ1-6,16,TRBD1,TRBV4-2,TGTGCCAGCAGCCAAGAGGGTACAGGGGGTTACTCACCCCTCCACTTT,CASSQEGTGGYSPLHF
NA,TRBJ1-4,12,TRBD1,TRBV4-1,TGCGCCAGCAGCCAGCCCCAGGGGGTATTGTTTTTT,CASSQPQGVLFF
once,TRBJ2-3,16,TRBD2,TRBV27,TGTGCCAGCAGTTTATTTAGCGGGGGGGCACGGGATACGCAGTATTTT,CASSLFSGGARDTQYF
NA,TRBJ2-2,15,TRBD1,TRBV7-3,TGTGCCAGCAGCTCAGGACAGGGTAGCCCCGGGGAGCTGTTTTTT,CASSSGQGSPGELFF
NA,TRBJ1-2,15,NA,TRBV7-9,TGTGCCAGCAGCCGACCCTTTGGACTCCCGGAGGGCTACACCTTC,CASSRPFGLPEGYTF
once,TRBJ1-1,14,NA,TRBV7-9,TGTGCCAGCAGCTTAGCAGGGATCAACACTGAAGCTTTCTTT,CASSLAGINTEAFF
NA,TRBJ2-7,16,TRBD2,TRBV20-1,TGCAGTGCTAGTCCCCCCGGACTAGCGGGGGGCCCAGAGCAGTACTTC,CSASPPGLAGGPEQYF
NA,TRBJ2-3,15,NA,TRBV19,TGTGCCAGTAAAAAGCAACGGGGCCCATTAGATACGCAGTATTTT,CASKKQRGPLDTQYF
NA,TRBJ2-5,15,TRBD1,TRBV2,TGTGCCAGCAGTGTAGGGACAGGGGGCGCGGAGACCCAGTACTTC,CASSVGTGGAETQYF
NA,TRBJ1-5,17,NA,TRBV4-1,TGCGCCAGCAGCCAATTTCTGCGATTTTGGGGCAATCAGCCCCAGCATTTT,CASSQFLRFWGNQPQHF
NA,TRBJ1-2,13,NA,TRBV11-1,TGTGCCAGCAGCTTATTCAGGAACTATGGCTACACCTTC,CASSLFRNYGYTF
NA,TRBJ1-4,14,NA,TRBV28,TGTGCCAGCAGCCCGCCCCAGGGGACTGAAAAACTGTTTTTT,CASSPPQGTEKLFF
NA,TRBJ1-4,15,TRBD1,TRBV7-2,TGTGCCAGCAGCTTAGATCAGGGGGCTTGGGAAAAACTGTTTTTT,CASSLDQGAWEKLFF
NA,TRBJ1-1,12,TRBD1,TRBV6-5,TGTGCCAGCTCCACAGGGGGCGGCGAAGCTTTCTTT,CASSTGGGEAFF
NA,TRBJ1-4,18,NA,TRBV5-1,TGCGCCAGCAGCTTGGAGGTCGGAAGAACTGCCACTAATGAAAAACTGTTTTTT,CASSLEVGRTATNEKLFF
NA,TRBJ1-1,12,TRBD1,TRBV11-3,TGTGCCAGCAACCAAGGGGACAGAGAAGCTTTCTTT,CASNQGDREAFF
NA,TRBJ1-1,16,TRBD1,TRBV18,TGTGCCAGCTCACCGGACAGGGGTGCCTCGAACACTGAAGCTTTCTTT,CASSPDRGASNTEAFF
NA,TRBJ1-4,14,NA,TRBV5-1,TGCGCCAGCAGCTTGGACAGGTGGGGTGAAAAACTGTTTTTT,CASSLDRWGEKLFF
NA,TRBJ2-1,16,TRBD2,TRBV4-2,TGTGCCAGCAGCCCGAGGACTAGCGGGGGTGGCAATGAGCAGTTCTTC,CASSPRTSGGGNEQFF
once,TRBJ1-1,13,NA,TRBV6-2/TRBV6-3,TGTGCCAGCAGTCTGGCCTCGAACACTGAAGCTTTCTTT,CASSLASNTEAFF
once,TRBJ2-3,18,TRBD2,TRBV24-1,TGTGCCACCAGTGATTTGCAGGATAGCGGGGGGGCGGCAGATACGCAGTATTTT,CATSDLQDSGGAADTQYF
NA,TRBJ1-3,15,NA,TRBV6-5,TGTGCCAGCAGCTCAGGACAGACCCTTGGAAACACCATATATTTT,CASSSGQTLGNTIYF
NA,TRBJ1-4,14,NA,TRBV7-9,TGTGCCAGCAGCTTACCACAGCCCTATGAAAAACTGTTTTTT,CASSLPQPYEKLFF
NA,TRBJ1-2,16,NA,TRBV6-1,TGTGCCAGCAGTGAAGCGCCGGGCTTTCTATCCTATGGCTACACCTTC,CASSEAPGFLSYGYTF
NA,TRBJ1-6,16,TRBD1,TRBV3-1/TRBV3-2,TGTGCCAGCAGCCAAGGTAACAGGGGTGGTAATTCACCCCTCCACTTT,CASSQGNRGGNSPLHF
NA,TRBJ1-2,14,NA,TRBV9,TGTGCCAGCAGCGTAGATCCAGCTAACTATGGCTACACCTTC,CASSVDPANYGYTF
NA,TRBJ2-5,13,NA,TRBV12-3/TRBV12-4,TGTGCCAGCAGTCCCCGGGGTGGGGAGACCCAGTACTTC,CASSPRGGETQYF
NA,TRBJ2-3,12,NA,TRBV19,TGTGCCAGTATGGGAGTGGGAGATACGCAGTATTTT,CASMGVGDTQYF
NA,TRBJ1-1,13,NA,TRBV7-3,TGTGCCAGCAGCTCTAACTCAGGGGCTGAAGCTTTCTTT,CASSSNSGAEAFF
NA,TRBJ1-5,13,NA,TRBV19,TGTGCCAGTAGTTTGGATGGGCGTCAGCCCCAGCATTTT,CASSLDGRQPQHF